The entry that follows covers one TCR beta chain sequence. In the original processing: Cell counts per sample came from amplifying reference gene primers. Sequenced by immunoSEQ multiplex PCR; TCRdb stores in-frame clones only, minus some. V and J calls and clone size follow that table, whereas D and trimming were derived from the DNA. The table lists 230,000 or so clones, roughly 87% of them singletons. The record originates from a study of blood T cell repertoires in COVID-19. The wider study: Acute and convalescent COVID-19 samples came from the United States, Italy and Spain. Sample material is recorded as cDNA or gDNA derived from T cells, B-cell-depleted T cells, or PBMCs.

The CDR3 totals 16 residues. Trimming pared 6 bases from V and 1 base from J, leaving 18 bases between. The V gene's germline CDR1 is MDHEN and CDR2 SYDVKM. Material for sequencing was peripheral blood. This sequence was found in a man aged 35-49 years with active or convalescent COVID-19. This chain connects TRBV28 to TRBJ1-1; possibly TRBD1 for D (5 bases). The CDR3 loop is CASRGFGRRGNTEAFF. The CDR3 region has the DNA TGTGCCAGCAGGGGGTTCGGACGTAGGGGGAACACTGAAGCTTTCTTT.